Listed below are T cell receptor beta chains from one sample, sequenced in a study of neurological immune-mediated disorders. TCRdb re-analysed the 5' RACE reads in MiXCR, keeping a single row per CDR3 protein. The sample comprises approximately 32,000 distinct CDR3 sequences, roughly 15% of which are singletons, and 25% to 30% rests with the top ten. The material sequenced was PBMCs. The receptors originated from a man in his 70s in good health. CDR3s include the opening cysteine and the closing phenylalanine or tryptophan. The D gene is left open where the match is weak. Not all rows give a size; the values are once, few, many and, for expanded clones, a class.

CDR3 protein: CSAPHPGQGTDTQYF
CDR3 DNA: TGCAGTGCCCCCCACCCGGGACAGGGCACAGATACGCAGTATTTT
V gene: TRBV20-1
clone size: many
D gene: TRBD1
CDR3 length: 15
J gene: TRBJ2-3

CDR3 protein: CASMKGANTEAFF
CDR3 DNA: TGTGCCAGCATGAAGGGGGCCAACACTGAAGCTTTCTTT
V gene: TRBV12-3/TRBV12-4
clone size: many
D gene: TRBD1
CDR3 length: 13
J gene: TRBJ1-1

CDR3 protein: CASSSKQGFSSYEQYF
CDR3 DNA: TGTGCCAGCAGCTCAAAGCAGGGATTTAGCTCCTACGAGCAGTACTTC
V gene: TRBV7-2
clone size: many
D gene: NA
CDR3 length: 16
J gene: TRBJ2-7

CDR3 protein: CASSLEAGGSYNEQFF
CDR3 DNA: TGTGCCAGCAGCTTAGAAGCGGGGGGGTCATACAATGAGCAGTTCTTC
V gene: TRBV7-2
clone size: many
D gene: TRBD2
CDR3 length: 16
J gene: TRBJ2-1

CDR3 protein: CASSSLALASKSGANVLTF
CDR3 DNA: TGTGCCAGCAGCTCTCTCGCTCTAGCGAGTAAGTCTGGGGCCAACGTCCTGACTTTC
V gene: TRBV11-2
clone size: many
D gene: NA
CDR3 length: 19
J gene: TRBJ2-6

CDR3 protein: CASSDRDRGLEQYF
CDR3 DNA: TGTGCCAGCAGTGACCGGGACAGGGGGCTCGAGCAGTACTTC
V gene: TRBV2
clone size: many
D gene: TRBD1
CDR3 length: 14
J gene: TRBJ2-7

CDR3 protein: CSAAGGNSYEQYF
CDR3 DNA: TGCAGTGCTGCGGGAGGGAACTCCTACGAGCAGTACTTC
V gene: TRBV20-1
clone size: many
D gene: TRBD2
CDR3 length: 13
J gene: TRBJ2-7

CDR3 protein: CASRATWGTGTEAFF
CDR3 DNA: TGTGCCAGCAGGGCGACATGGGGGACTGGGACTGAAGCTTTCTTT
V gene: TRBV5-5
clone size: NA
D gene: NA
CDR3 length: 15
J gene: TRBJ1-1

CDR3 protein: CASGLGTFSDNEQFF
CDR3 DNA: TGTGCTAGTGGTTTGGGGACTTTCTCCGACAATGAGCAGTTCTTC
V gene: TRBV12-5
clone size: many
D gene: NA
CDR3 length: 15
J gene: TRBJ2-1

CDR3 protein: CASRRGLVSTDTQYF
CDR3 DNA: TGTGCCAGCAGGCGGGGCTTGGTCAGCACAGATACGCAGTATTTT
V gene: TRBV6-2/TRBV6-3
clone size: many
D gene: NA
CDR3 length: 15
J gene: TRBJ2-3

CDR3 protein: CASSISTDSYNSPLHF
CDR3 DNA: TGTGCCAGCAGTATCTCGACGGACTCCTATAATTCACCCCTCCACTTT
V gene: TRBV27
clone size: NA
D gene: NA
CDR3 length: 16
J gene: TRBJ1-6

CDR3 protein: CSVKLSGDEQYF
CDR3 DNA: TGCAGTGTCAAGCTTAGCGGGGACGAGCAGTATTTC
V gene: TRBV20-1
clone size: NA
D gene: TRBD2
CDR3 length: 12
J gene: TRBJ2-7

CDR3 protein: CASSRDINNPYNEQFF
CDR3 DNA: TGTGCCAGCAGTCGGGACATAAATAATCCTTACAATGAGCAGTTCTTC
V gene: TRBV6-1
clone size: few
D gene: NA
CDR3 length: 16
J gene: TRBJ2-1

CDR3 protein: CASSQDSTYGYTF
CDR3 DNA: TGTGCCAGCAGCCAAGATAGCACGTATGGCTACACCTTC
V gene: TRBV4-2
clone size: NA
D gene: NA
CDR3 length: 13
J gene: TRBJ1-2

CDR3 protein: CASGGYQSKQYF
CDR3 DNA: TGTGCCAGCGGGGGGTACCAGTCAAAGCAGTACTTC
V gene: TRBV2
clone size: many
D gene: NA
CDR3 length: 12
J gene: TRBJ2-7

CDR3 protein: CASSFQGVLLRNEQFF
CDR3 DNA: TGTGCCAGCAGCTTCCAAGGGGTCCTGCTCCGTAATGAGCAGTTCTTC
V gene: TRBV7-9
clone size: many
D gene: NA
CDR3 length: 16
J gene: TRBJ2-1

CDR3 protein: CASSPDRGLSSYEQYF
CDR3 DNA: TGTGCCAGCAGTCCTGACAGGGGGCTAAGCTCCTACGAGCAGTACTTC
V gene: TRBV12-3/TRBV12-4
clone size: few
D gene: TRBD1
CDR3 length: 16
J gene: TRBJ2-7

CDR3 protein: CASSDRRNEQFF
CDR3 DNA: TGTGCCAGCAGCGACAGGAGGAATGAGCAGTTCTTC
V gene: TRBV6-5
clone size: many
D gene: NA
CDR3 length: 12
J gene: TRBJ2-1

CDR3 protein: CASSLDNQPQHF
CDR3 DNA: TGTGCCAGCAGCTTAGATAATCAGCCCCAGCATTTT
V gene: TRBV7-9
clone size: many
D gene: NA
CDR3 length: 12
J gene: TRBJ1-5

CDR3 protein: CASKDRGINTEAFF
CDR3 DNA: TGTGCCAGTAAGGACAGGGGAATTAACACTGAAGCTTTCTTT
V gene: TRBV19
clone size: many
D gene: TRBD1
CDR3 length: 14
J gene: TRBJ1-1

CDR3 protein: CSASPLGGADTQYF
CDR3 DNA: TGCAGTGCCAGCCCCTTGGGGGGTGCAGATACGCAGTATTTT
V gene: TRBV20-1
clone size: many
D gene: NA
CDR3 length: 14
J gene: TRBJ2-3

CDR3 protein: CASSLTLGAPQETQYF
CDR3 DNA: TGCGCCAGCAGCCTGACCCTAGGGGCGCCGCAGGAGACCCAGTACTTC
V gene: TRBV5-1
clone size: many
D gene: NA
CDR3 length: 16
J gene: TRBJ2-5

CDR3 protein: CASSSGTGGTYEQYF
CDR3 DNA: TGTGCCAGCTCATCCGGGACAGGGGGCACCTACGAGCAGTACTTC
V gene: TRBV5-5
clone size: many
D gene: TRBD1
CDR3 length: 15
J gene: TRBJ2-7

CDR3 protein: CSASRDRGLETQYF
CDR3 DNA: TGCAGTGCTAGTCGGGACAGGGGGCTGGAGACCCAGTACTTC
V gene: TRBV20-1
clone size: many
D gene: TRBD1
CDR3 length: 14
J gene: TRBJ2-5

CDR3 protein: CASSSSGGPYNEQFF
CDR3 DNA: TGTGCCAGCAGCTCCTCCGGGGGCCCCTACAATGAGCAGTTCTTC
V gene: TRBV7-9
clone size: many
D gene: NA
CDR3 length: 15
J gene: TRBJ2-1

CDR3 protein: CASSTGRVALNNEQFF
CDR3 DNA: TGCGCCAGCAGCACCGGTAGGGTTGCTTTAAACAATGAGCAGTTCTTC
V gene: TRBV5-1
clone size: many
D gene: NA
CDR3 length: 16
J gene: TRBJ2-1

CDR3 protein: CASSYSKNSGGADTQYF
CDR3 DNA: TGTGCCAGCAGTTACTCGAAGAATAGCGGGGGGGCAGATACGCAGTATTTT
V gene: TRBV6-5
clone size: many
D gene: TRBD2
CDR3 length: 17
J gene: TRBJ2-3

CDR3 protein: CSAHPLMGPLRNNEQFF
CDR3 DNA: TGCAGTGCTCACCCGCTGATGGGACCGCTGCGCAACAATGAGCAGTTCTTC
V gene: TRBV20-1
clone size: many
D gene: NA
CDR3 length: 17
J gene: TRBJ2-1

CDR3 protein: CAIAGTGGAGNTEAFF
CDR3 DNA: TGTGCCATCGCCGGGACAGGGGGCGCGGGGAACACTGAAGCTTTCTTT
V gene: TRBV10-3
clone size: many
D gene: TRBD1
CDR3 length: 16
J gene: TRBJ1-1

CDR3 protein: CASSLILGTGGSYEQYF
CDR3 DNA: TGTGCCAGCAGTTTAATCCTCGGGACAGGGGGCTCCTACGAGCAGTACTTC
V gene: TRBV28
clone size: many
D gene: TRBD1
CDR3 length: 17
J gene: TRBJ2-7

CDR3 protein: CSARDTLQGRDLYEQYF
CDR3 DNA: TGCAGTGCTAGAGACACTCTACAGGGGAGGGATTTGTACGAGCAGTACTTC
V gene: TRBV20-1
clone size: many
D gene: NA
CDR3 length: 17
J gene: TRBJ2-7

CDR3 protein: CAISGTGNTGELFF
CDR3 DNA: TGTGCCATCAGTGGGACAGGAAACACCGGGGAGCTGTTTTTT
V gene: TRBV10-3
clone size: medium-sized
D gene: TRBD1
CDR3 length: 14
J gene: TRBJ2-2

CDR3 protein: CASSDPRGSYEQYF
CDR3 DNA: TGTGCCAGCAGTGATCCTCGCGGTTCCTACGAGCAGTACTTC
V gene: TRBV6-1
clone size: many
D gene: NA
CDR3 length: 14
J gene: TRBJ2-7

CDR3 protein: CASSVDRGGEQYF
CDR3 DNA: TGCGCCAGCAGCGTCGACAGGGGGGGGGAGCAGTACTTC
V gene: TRBV5-1
clone size: many
D gene: TRBD1
CDR3 length: 13
J gene: TRBJ2-7

CDR3 protein: CAISSSSSYNEQFF
CDR3 DNA: TGTGCCATCAGTTCTAGTAGCTCCTACAATGAGCAGTTCTTC
V gene: TRBV10-3
clone size: many
D gene: NA
CDR3 length: 14
J gene: TRBJ2-1

CDR3 protein: CASSVSLRDEQFF
CDR3 DNA: TGTGCCAGCAGCGTAAGTCTTAGGGATGAGCAGTTCTTC
V gene: TRBV9
clone size: many
D gene: NA
CDR3 length: 13
J gene: TRBJ2-1

CDR3 protein: CASDPGGWNEQFF
CDR3 DNA: TGTGCCAGCGATCCGGGGGGGTGGAATGAGCAGTTCTTC
V gene: TRBV6-2/TRBV6-3
clone size: many
D gene: TRBD2
CDR3 length: 13
J gene: TRBJ2-1